This T cell receptor (beta chain) was found in a study of blood T cells in healthy people across ages. CDR3 length equals 15 residues. Germline V CDR1 and CDR2: DFQATT, SNEGSKA (reference sequence). The second PCR ran roughly 6 to 11 cycles with a sample-barcoded 5' primer and J-beta primers. Using its own MiXCR run on the 5' RACE reads, TCRdb lists one record per CDR3 protein. The sample holds roughly 680,000 distinct CDR3 sequences; about 51% are singletons and the top ten take approximately 12%. The chain uses TRBV20-1 and TRBJ2-5; 7 bases match TRBD1. The J call may be mistaken, given a closer DNA end match to TRBJ2-7. Sequencing was carried out using blood. The receptor was derived from an elderly woman in good health. The chain's CDR3 is CSARGVQGFRYEQYF. In DNA, the CDR3 is TGCAGTGCTAGAGGGGTACAGGGGTTTCGCTACGAGCAGTACTTC.